This TCR beta chain was found in a study of blood T cell repertoires in COVID-19. Those enrolled, adults aged roughly 18 to 90 years, came from some 23 US areas. Donors in Cohort 3 who had recovered were those with two negative PCRs, healthcare professional clearance, or resolution of their symptoms. Trimming at V came to 4 bases and at J to 4 bases, leaving 13 bases not matched to a gene. The CDR3 length is 17 residues. In germline, CDR1 is SNHLY, CDR2 FYNNEI. Sequencing was performed with immunoSEQ multiplex PCR; in TCRdb, only in-frame clones are kept and a portion is missing. The sample contains roughly 200,000 clones, 85% of which appear only once.

The source is a man in his forties or fifties who had recovered from COVID-19. The chain is built from TRBV2 and TRBJ1-1, with TRBD1 identical over 9 bases. Input material: PBMCs or T cells enriched from blood (not recorded which). The CDR3 nucleotides read TGTGCCAGCAGTGTGACGACAGGGGGAAATCAGGGCACTGAAGCTTTCTTT. Translating it yields CASSVTTGGNQGTEAFF.